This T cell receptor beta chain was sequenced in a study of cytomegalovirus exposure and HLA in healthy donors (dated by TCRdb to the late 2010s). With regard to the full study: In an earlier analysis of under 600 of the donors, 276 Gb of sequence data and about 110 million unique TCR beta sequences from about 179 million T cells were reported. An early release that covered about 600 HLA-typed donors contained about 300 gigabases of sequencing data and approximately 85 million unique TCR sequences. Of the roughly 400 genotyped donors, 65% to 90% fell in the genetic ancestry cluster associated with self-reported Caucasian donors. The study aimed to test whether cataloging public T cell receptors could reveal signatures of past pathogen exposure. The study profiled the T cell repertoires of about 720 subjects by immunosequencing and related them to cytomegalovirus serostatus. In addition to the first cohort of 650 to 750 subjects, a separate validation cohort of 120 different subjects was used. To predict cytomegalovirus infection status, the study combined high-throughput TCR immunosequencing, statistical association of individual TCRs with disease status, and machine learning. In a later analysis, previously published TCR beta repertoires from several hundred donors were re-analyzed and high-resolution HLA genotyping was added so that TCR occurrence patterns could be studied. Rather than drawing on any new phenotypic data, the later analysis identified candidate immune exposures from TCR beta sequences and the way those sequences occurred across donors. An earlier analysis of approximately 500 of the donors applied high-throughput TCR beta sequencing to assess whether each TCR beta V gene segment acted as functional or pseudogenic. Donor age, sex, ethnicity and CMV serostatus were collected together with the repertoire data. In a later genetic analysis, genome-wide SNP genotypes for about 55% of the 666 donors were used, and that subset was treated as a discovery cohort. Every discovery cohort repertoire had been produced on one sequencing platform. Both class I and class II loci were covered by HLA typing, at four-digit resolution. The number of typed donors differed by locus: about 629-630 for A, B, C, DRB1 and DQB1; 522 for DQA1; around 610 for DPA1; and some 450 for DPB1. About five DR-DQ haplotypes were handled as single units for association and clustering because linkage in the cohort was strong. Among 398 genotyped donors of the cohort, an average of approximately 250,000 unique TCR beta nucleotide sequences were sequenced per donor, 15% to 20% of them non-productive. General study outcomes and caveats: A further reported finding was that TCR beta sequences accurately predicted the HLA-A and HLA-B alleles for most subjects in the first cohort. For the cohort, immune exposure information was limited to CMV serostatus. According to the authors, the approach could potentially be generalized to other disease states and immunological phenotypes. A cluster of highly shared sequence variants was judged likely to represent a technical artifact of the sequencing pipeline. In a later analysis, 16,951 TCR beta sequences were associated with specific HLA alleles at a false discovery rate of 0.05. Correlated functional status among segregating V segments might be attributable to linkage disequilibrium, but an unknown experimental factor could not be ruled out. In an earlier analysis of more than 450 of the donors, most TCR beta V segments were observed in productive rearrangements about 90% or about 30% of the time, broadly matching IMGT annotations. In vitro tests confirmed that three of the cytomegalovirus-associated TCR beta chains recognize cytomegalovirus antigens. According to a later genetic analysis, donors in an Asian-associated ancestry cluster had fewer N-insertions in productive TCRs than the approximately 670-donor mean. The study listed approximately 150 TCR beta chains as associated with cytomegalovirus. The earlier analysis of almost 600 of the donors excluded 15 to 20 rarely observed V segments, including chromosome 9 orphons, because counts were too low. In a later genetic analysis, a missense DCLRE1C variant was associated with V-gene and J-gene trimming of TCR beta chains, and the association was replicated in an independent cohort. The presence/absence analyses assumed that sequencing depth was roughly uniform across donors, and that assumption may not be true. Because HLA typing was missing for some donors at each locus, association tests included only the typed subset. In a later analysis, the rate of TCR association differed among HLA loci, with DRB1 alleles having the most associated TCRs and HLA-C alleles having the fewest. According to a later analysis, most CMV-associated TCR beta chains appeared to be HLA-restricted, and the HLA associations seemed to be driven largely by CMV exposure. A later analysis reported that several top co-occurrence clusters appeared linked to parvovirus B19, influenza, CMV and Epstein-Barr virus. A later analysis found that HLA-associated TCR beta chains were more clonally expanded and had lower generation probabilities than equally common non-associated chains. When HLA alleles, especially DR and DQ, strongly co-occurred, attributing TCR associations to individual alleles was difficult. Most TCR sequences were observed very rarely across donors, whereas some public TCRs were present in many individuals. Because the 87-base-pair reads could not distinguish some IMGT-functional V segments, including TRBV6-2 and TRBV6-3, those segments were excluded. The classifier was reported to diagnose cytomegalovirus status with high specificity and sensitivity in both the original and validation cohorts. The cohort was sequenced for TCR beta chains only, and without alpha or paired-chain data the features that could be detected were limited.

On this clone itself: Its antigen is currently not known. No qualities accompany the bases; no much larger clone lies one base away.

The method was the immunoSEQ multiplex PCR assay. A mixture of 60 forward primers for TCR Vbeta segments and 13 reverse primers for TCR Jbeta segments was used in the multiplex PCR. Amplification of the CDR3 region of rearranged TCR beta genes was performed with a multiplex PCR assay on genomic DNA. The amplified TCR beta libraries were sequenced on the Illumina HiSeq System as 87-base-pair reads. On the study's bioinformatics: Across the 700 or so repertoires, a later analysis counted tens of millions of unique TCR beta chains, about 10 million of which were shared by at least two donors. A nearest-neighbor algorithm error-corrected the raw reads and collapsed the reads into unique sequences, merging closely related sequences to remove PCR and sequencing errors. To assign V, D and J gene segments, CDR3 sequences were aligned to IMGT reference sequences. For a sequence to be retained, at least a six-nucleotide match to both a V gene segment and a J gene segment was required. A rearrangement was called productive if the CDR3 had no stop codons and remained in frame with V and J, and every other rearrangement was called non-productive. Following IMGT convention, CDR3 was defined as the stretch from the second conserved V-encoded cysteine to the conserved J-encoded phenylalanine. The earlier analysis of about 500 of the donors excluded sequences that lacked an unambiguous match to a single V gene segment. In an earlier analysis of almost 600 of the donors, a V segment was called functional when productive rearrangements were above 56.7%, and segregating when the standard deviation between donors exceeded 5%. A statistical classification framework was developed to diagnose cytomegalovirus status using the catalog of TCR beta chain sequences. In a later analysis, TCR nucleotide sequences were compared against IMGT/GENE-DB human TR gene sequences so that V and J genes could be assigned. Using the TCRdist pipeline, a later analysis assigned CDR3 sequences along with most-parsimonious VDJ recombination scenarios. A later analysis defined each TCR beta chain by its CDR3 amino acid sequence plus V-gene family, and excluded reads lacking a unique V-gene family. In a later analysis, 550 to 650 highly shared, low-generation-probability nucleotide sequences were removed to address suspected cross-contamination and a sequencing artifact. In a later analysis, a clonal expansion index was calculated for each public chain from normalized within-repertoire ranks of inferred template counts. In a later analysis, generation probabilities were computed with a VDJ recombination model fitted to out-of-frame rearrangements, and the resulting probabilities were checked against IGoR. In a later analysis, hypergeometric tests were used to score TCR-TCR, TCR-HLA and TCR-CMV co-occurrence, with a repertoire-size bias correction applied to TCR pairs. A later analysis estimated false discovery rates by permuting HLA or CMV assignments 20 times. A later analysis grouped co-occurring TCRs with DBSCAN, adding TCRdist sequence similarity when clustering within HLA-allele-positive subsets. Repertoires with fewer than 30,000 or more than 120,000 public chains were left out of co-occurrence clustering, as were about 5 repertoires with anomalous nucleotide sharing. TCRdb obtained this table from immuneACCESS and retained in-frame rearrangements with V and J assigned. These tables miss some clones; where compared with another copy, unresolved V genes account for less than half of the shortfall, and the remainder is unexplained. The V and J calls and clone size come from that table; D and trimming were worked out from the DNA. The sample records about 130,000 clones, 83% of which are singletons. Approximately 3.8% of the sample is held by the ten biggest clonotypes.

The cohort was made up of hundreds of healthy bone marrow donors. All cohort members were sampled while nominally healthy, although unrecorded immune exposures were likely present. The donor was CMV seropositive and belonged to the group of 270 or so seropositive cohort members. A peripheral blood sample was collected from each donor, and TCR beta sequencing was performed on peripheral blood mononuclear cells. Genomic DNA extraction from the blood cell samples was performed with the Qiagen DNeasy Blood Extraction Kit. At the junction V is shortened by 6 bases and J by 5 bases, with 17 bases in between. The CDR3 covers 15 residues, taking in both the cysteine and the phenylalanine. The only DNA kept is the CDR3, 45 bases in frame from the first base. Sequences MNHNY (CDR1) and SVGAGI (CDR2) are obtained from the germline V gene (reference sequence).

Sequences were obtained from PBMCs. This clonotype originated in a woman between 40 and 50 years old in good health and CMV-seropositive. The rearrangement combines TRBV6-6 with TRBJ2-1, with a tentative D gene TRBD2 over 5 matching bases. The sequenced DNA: TGTGCCAGCAGGCAAGCTGGGAGCGAACACAATGAGCAGTTCTTC. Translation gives CASRQAGSEHNEQFF.